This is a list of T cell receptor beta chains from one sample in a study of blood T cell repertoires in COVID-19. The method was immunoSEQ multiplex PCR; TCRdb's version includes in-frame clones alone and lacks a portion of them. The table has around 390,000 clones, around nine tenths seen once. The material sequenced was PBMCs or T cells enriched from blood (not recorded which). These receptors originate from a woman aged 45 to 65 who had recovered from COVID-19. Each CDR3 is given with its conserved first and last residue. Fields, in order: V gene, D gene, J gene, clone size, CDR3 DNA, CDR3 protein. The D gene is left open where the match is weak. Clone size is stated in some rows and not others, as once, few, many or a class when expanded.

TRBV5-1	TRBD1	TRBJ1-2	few	TGCGCCAGCAGCTCCTTCCTTACAGGGGAATCTTTAGATGGCTACACCTTC	CASSSFLTGESLDGYTF
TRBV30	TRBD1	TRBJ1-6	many	TGTGCCTGGAGTGTACAGGGGTACTCACCCCTCCACTTT	CAWSVQGYSPLHF
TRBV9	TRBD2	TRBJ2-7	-	TGTGCCAGCAGCACCCTGAGCGGGGGGAACTTAAACGAGCAGTACTTC	CASSTLSGGNLNEQYF
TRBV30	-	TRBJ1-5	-	TGTGCCTGGAGTGGAAGGGGAGGGGGCAATCAGCCCCAGCATTTT	CAWSGRGGGNQPQHF
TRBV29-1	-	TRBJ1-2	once	TGCAGCGTTTACAGCCTCTATGGCTACACCTTC	CSVYSLYGYTF
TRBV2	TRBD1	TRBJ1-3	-	TGTGCCAGCAGTGAACGCAGGGACAGGTCTGGAAACACCATATATTTT	CASSERRDRSGNTIYF
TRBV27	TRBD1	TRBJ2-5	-	TGTGCCAGCAGTTTATTCGGGACAGAAGAGACCCAGTACTTC	CASSLFGTEETQYF
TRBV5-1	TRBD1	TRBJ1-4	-	TGCGCCAGCAGCTCAACGGGACAGGGGAATGAAAAACTGTTTTTT	CASSSTGQGNEKLFF
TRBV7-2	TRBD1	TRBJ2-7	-	TGTGCCAGCAGCACCGGACAGGGGCCCTACGAGCAGTACTTC	CASSTGQGPYEQYF
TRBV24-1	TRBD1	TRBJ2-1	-	TGTGCCACCAGTGACTCGGACAGGGGTTATGAGCAGTTCTTC	CATSDSDRGYEQFF
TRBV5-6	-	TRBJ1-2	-	TGTGCCAGCACTTTAGCACATTCCGACTATGGCTACACCTTC	CASTLAHSDYGYTF
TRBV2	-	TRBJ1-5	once	TGTGCCAGCAGCGCGAACTCGGTCGATCAGCCCCAGCATTTT	CASSANSVDQPQHF
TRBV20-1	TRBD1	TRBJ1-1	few	TGCAGTGCTAGTTTCCGGGACAGGGGCCTGAACACTGAAGCTTTCTTT	CSASFRDRGLNTEAFF
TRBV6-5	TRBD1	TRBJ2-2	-	TGTGCCACCGGGGGGACAGGGCAGACCGGGGAGCTGTTTTTT	CATGGTGQTGELFF